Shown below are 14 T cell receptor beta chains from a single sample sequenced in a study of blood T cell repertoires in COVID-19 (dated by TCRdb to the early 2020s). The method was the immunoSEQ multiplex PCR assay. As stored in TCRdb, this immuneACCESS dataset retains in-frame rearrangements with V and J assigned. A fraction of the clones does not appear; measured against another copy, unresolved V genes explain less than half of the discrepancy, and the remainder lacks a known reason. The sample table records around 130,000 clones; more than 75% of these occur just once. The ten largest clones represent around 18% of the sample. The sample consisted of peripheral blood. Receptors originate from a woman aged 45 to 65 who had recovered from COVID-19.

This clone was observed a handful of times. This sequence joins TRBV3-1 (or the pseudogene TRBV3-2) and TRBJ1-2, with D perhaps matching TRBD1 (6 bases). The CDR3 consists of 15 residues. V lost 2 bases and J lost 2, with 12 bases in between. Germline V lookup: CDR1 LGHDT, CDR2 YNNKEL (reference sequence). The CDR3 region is CASSQRGGGNYGYTF. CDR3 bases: TGTGCCAGCAGCCAACGGGGCGGGGGCAACTATGGCTACACCTTC.

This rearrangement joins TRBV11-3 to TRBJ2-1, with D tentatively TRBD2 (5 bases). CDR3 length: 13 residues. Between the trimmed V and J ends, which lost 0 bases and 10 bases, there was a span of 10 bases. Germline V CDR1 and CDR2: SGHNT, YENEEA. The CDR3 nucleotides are TGTGCCAGCAGCTTAGATCGGAGGAACGAGCAGTTCTTC. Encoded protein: CASSLDRRNEQFF.

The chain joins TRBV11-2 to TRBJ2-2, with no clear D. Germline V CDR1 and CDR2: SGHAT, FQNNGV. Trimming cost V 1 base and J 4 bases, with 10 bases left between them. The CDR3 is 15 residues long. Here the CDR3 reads CASSLVLLVTGELFF. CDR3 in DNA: TGTGCCAGCAGCTTAGTACTCCTCGTCACCGGGGAGCTGTTTTTT.

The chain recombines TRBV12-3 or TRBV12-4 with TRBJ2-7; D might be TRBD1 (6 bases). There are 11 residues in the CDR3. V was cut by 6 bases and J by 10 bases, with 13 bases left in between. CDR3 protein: CASRHRQAQYF. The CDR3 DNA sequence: TGTGCCAGCAGGCACAGACAGGCACAGTACTTC.

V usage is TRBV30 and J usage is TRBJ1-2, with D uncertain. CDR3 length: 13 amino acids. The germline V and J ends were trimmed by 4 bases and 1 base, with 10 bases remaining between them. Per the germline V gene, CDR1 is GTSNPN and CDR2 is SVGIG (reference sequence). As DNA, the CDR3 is TGTGCCTGGATCCCCGGGGTTAACTATGGCTACACCTTC. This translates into CAWIPGVNYGYTF.

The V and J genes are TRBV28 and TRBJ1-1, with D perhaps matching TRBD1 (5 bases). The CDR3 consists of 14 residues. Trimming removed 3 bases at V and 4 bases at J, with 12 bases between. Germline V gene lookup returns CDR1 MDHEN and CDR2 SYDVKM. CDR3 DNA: TGTGCCAGCAGTTTTCCCCGCGGGGGCACTGAAGCTTTCTTT. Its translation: CASSFPRGGTEAFF.

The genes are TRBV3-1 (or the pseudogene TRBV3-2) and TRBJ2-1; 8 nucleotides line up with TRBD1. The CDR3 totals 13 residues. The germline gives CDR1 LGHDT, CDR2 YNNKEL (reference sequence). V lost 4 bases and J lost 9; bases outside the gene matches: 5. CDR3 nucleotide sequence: TGTGCCAGCAGCCGGACAGGGTCGGTTGAGCAGTTCTTC. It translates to CASSRTGSVEQFF.

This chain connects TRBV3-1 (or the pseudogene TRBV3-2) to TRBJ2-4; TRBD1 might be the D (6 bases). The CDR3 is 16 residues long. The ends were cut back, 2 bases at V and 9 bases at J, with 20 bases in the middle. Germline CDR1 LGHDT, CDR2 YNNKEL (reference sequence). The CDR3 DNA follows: TGTGCCAGCAGCCAAAATCTTCTCGAACTAGGGGGCATTCAGTACTTC. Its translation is CASSQNLLELGGIQYF.

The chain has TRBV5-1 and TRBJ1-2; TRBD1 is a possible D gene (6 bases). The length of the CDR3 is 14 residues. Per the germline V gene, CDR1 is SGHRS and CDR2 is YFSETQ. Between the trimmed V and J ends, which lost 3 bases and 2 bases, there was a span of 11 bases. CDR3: CASSSPGGNYGYTF. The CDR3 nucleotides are TGCGCCAGCAGCTCCCCTGGGGGCAACTATGGCTACACCTTC. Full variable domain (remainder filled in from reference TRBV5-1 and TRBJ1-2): KAGVTQTPRYLIKTRGQQVTLSCSPISGHRSVSWYQQTPGQGLQFLFEYFSETQRNKGNFPGRFSGRQFSNSRSEMNVSTLELGDSALYLCASSSPGGNYGYTFGSGTRLTVV.

The CDR3 is CASSYSGSINQPQHF. As DNA, the CDR3 is TGTGCCAGCAGTTACTCGGGCTCGATTAATCAGCCCCAGCATTTT. The chain has TRBV6-2 or TRBV6-3 and TRBJ1-5; D ambiguous. The CDR3 contains 15 residues. Germline CDR1 and CDR2: MNHEY and SVGEGT. V was shortened by 0 bases and J by 4 bases, with 10 bases between the two germline ends.

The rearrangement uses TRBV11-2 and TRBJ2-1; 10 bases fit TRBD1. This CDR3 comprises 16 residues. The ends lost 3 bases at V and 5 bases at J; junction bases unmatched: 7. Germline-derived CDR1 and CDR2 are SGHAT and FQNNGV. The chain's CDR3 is CASSFRRTGGNNEQFF. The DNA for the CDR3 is TGTGCCAGCAGCTTTCGGAGGACAGGGGGGAACAATGAGCAGTTCTTC. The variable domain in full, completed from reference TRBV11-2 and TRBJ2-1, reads EAGVAQSPRYKIIEKRQSVAFWCNPISGHATLYWYQQILGQGPKLLIQFQNNGVVDDSQLPKDRFSAERLKGVDSTLKIQPAKLEDSAVYLCASSFRRTGGNNEQFFGPGTRLTVL.

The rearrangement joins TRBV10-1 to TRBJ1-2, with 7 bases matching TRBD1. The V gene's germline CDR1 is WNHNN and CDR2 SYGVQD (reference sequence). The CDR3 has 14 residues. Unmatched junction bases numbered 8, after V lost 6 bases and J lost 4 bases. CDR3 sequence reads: CASRGQQGTYGYTF. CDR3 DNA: TGCGCCAGCAGGGGACAACAGGGGACCTATGGCTACACCTTC.

DNA of the CDR3: TGCGCCAGCAGTCAAGAGTCCGGGGACAGGCTATCGCCCCAGCATTTT. Encoded protein: CASSQESGDRLSPQHF. The rearrangement links TRBV23-1 to TRBJ1-5, with 8 bases aligning to TRBD1. TRBV23-1 counts as an open reading frame of uncertain function. This CDR3 has 16 amino acids. V lost 2 bases and J lost 9; bases outside the gene matches: 12.

The CDR3 protein is CASSQDWGSQETQYF. CDR3 bases: TGTGCCAGCAGCCAAGATTGGGGCAGCCAAGAGACCCAGTACTTC. The V gene is TRBV3-1 (or the pseudogene TRBV3-2), the J gene TRBJ2-5; D might be TRBD1 (5 bases). Germline lookup yields CDR1 LGHDT and CDR2 YNNKEL (reference sequence). V was clipped by 0 bases and J by 1 base, with 9 bases between them. The CDR3 extends over 15 amino acids.